What follows are 20 T cell receptor beta chains derived from one specimen sequenced in a study of blood T cells in healthy people across ages. A second PCR of roughly 7 to 11 cycles used a sample-barcoded 5' primer and a J-beta primer mix. MiXCR, applied by TCRdb to the 5' RACE reads, yields one record per CDR3 protein. The repertoire holds around 2 million distinct CDR3 sequences, more than 35% seen once, with around 23% in the top ten. The material sequenced was blood. The receptors stem from a human donor in good health.

V is TRBV19 and J is TRBJ2-5; no clear D gene. Near its end, the DNA agrees better with TRBJ2-7, so the J call may be wrong. CDR1 and CDR2 (germline): LNHDA, SQIVND (reference sequence). There are 13 residues in the CDR3. Here the CDR3 DNA reads TGTGCCAGTAGTACCCTGGTTCCCGACGAGCAGTACTTC. Its translation: CASSTLVPDEQYF.

V gene TRBV6-2 or TRBV6-3 combines with J gene TRBJ2-1; 9 bases are a match to TRBD1. The CDR3 has 14 residues. Germline trimming cut 6 bases from V and 4 bases from J; bases unmatched to any gene: 4. The germline gives CDR1 MNHEY, CDR2 SVGEGT. In DNA, the CDR3 is TGTGCCAGCAGGTCGGGACAGGGATACAATGAGCAGTTCTTC. It specifies CASRSGQGYNEQFF.

J is TRBJ2-5 and V is TRBV29-1; D is possibly TRBD1 (6 bases). CDR3 length: 13 amino acids. Germline loops: CDR1 SQVTM, CDR2 ANQGSEA. Trimming left V 7 bases short and J 0 bases short, with 12 bases between. Here the CDR3 DNA reads TGCAGCGGCGGAGGACAGTACCAAGAGACCCAGTACTTC. It yields the protein CSGGGQYQETQYF.

This chain links TRBV29-1 with TRBJ1-2; no definite D call. This CDR3 has 12 residues. The V and J ends lost 5 bases and 4 bases respectively, with 11 bases between them. Germline CDR1 is SQVTM and CDR2 is ANQGSEA. The CDR3 sequence: CSVIQLPYGYTF. In nucleotides, the CDR3 is TGCAGCGTTATCCAGCTACCCTATGGCTACACCTTC.

The chain combines TRBV5-1 with TRBJ2-1; 13 nucleotides agree with TRBD2. The V gene end was trimmed by 4 bases and the J gene end by 0 bases; junction bases not matched to a gene: 7. The CDR3 loop spans 18 amino acids. Germline CDR1 SGHRS, CDR2 YFSETQ. The CDR3 protein is CASSHTTSGGASYNEQFF. CDR3 DNA sequence: TGCGCCAGCAGCCATACCACTAGCGGGGGGGCCTCCTACAATGAGCAGTTCTTC.

J is TRBJ1-1 and V is TRBV2; 7 bases align to TRBD1. Germline-derived CDR1 and CDR2 are SNHLY and FYNNEI. The CDR3 consists of 15 residues. The junction had 8 bases not matched to a gene; V was cut back by 6 bases and J by 1 base. Here the CDR3 reads CASSRQGVENTEAFF. The CDR3 region has the DNA TGTGCCAGCAGCCGACAGGGTGTAGAGAACACTGAAGCTTTCTTT.

The chain is built from TRBV6-2 or TRBV6-3 and TRBJ2-1, with 10 positions matching TRBD1. Germline values: CDR1 MNHEY, CDR2 SVGEGT. After removal of 7 bases from V and 7 bases from J, the junction contained 7 bases not matched to a gene. The CDR3 consists of 14 residues. CDR3 protein: CASNTRTGGNEQFF. The CDR3 bases are TGTGCCAGCAATACCCGGACAGGGGGAAATGAGCAGTTCTTC.

This clonotype was counted at least ten times. The chain employs TRBV6-1 and TRBJ2-4; tentative D call: TRBD1 (5 bases). The CDR3 contains 14 residues. CDR1 and CDR2 (germline): MNHNS, SASEGT. With 6 bases removed from V and 0 bases from J, the gap between germline ends came to 9 bases. In nucleotides, the CDR3 is TGTGCCAGCAGGACAGACCTAGCCAAAAACATTCAGTACTTC. Protein product: CASRTDLAKNIQYF.

The chain employs TRBV29-1 and TRBJ2-3, with D uncertain. CDR1 and CDR2 from the germline V gene are SQVTM and ANQGSEA. Trimming shortened V by 3 bases and J by 0 bases, and 10 bases separated the two germline ends. The CDR3 contains 14 residues. Written as DNA, the CDR3 is TGCAGCGTTGAGGGTAGCTATAGCACAGATACGCAGTATTTT. Translating it yields CSVEGSYSTDTQYF.

This clonotype was counted between two and nine times. Sequence at one end of the junction differs from germline and may be a read error. Here the CDR3 DNA reads TGTGCCAGCAGCCTACAGTATAATGGGCAGTTCTTC. Translated: CASSLQYNGQFF. The chain uses TRBV28 and TRBJ2-1; no reliable D call. Germline CDR1 reads MDHEN; CDR2 reads SYDVKM. The CDR3 totals 12 residues. The variable domain in full, completed from reference TRBV28 and TRBJ2-1, reads DVKVTQSSRYLVKRTGEKVFLECVQDMDHENMFWYRQDPGLGLRLIYFSYDVKMKEKGDIPEGYSVSREKKERFSLILESASTNQTSMYLCASSLQYNGQFFGPGTRLTVL.

In its sample, this clonotype was seen a few times. V and J are TRBV7-9 and TRBJ2-1; D gene unclear. Trimming stripped 5 bases from V and 8 bases from J, with 10 bases between. This CDR3 is 12 amino acids long. Germline CDR1 reads SEHNR; CDR2 reads FQNEAQ (reference sequence). The CDR3 spells CASSQEVDEQFF. The CDR3 DNA reads as TGTGCCAGCAGCCAGGAAGTTGATGAGCAGTTCTTC.

J is TRBJ2-7 and V is TRBV12-3 or TRBV12-4, with 11 bases lining up with TRBD2. The CDR3 extends over 14 amino acids. V shed 6 bases and J 7 bases; nucleotides not matched to a gene: 8. CDR3 bases: TGTGCCAGCAGCGTTAGCGGGGGGGCCGGGGAGCAGTACTTC. Protein sequence: CASSVSGGAGEQYF.

This rearrangement joins TRBV4-3 to TRBJ1-2; 7 positions match TRBD1. Germline CDR1 LGHNA, CDR2 YSLEER. The J segment lost 0 bases and the V segment lost 4 bases, leaving 11 bases of the junction unmatched. The CDR3 spans 17 residues. The CDR3 DNA reads as TGCGCCAGCAGCCGTGCGACCGGGACAGATCCTAACTATGGCTACACCTTC. Protein sequence: CASSRATGTDPNYGYTF.

The genes are TRBV27 and TRBJ2-2; TRBD2 might be the D (6 bases). This CDR3 spans 14 amino acids. CDR1 and CDR2 from the germline V gene are MNHEY and SMNVEV (reference sequence). V was trimmed by 5 bases and J by 3 bases, leaving 10 bases between them. The CDR3 protein is CASSAGQHTGELFF. In DNA, the CDR3 is TGTGCCAGCAGTGCGGGGCAGCACACCGGGGAGCTGTTTTTT.

The V and J genes are TRBV9 and TRBJ1-2, with D perhaps matching TRBD1 (5 bases). Germline V gives CDR1 SGDLS, CDR2 YYNGEE. V lost 3 bases and J 4 bases, leaving 13 bases between the germline ends. The CDR3 is 14 amino acids. CDR3 residues: CASSAWDGTYGYTF. The CDR3 DNA reads as TGTGCCAGCAGCGCATGGGACGGGACCTATGGCTACACCTTC.

This CDR3 reads CASSPHRGEYEQYF. The CDR3 coding sequence is TGTGCCAGCAGCCCTCACAGGGGGGAATACGAGCAGTACTTC. J is TRBJ2-4 and V is TRBV7-2; 8 positions agree with TRBD1. Judging by the DNA end, TRBJ2-7 fits better; the J call may be wrong. The CDR3 is made up of 14 amino acids. The germline gives CDR1 SGHTA, CDR2 FQGNSA.

This clonotype has just a few counts. The chain couples TRBV6-1 to TRBJ2-1, with TRBD1 as a possible D gene (5 bases). The CDR3 contains 15 residues. Germline CDR1 reads MNHNS; CDR2 reads SASEGT. V shed 5 bases and J shed 5 bases, with 16 bases lying between them. Here the CDR3 reads CASSPSRAGNNEQFF. The CDR3 bases are TGTGCCAGCAGTCCCTCCAGGGCAGGGAACAATGAGCAGTTCTTC.

This clonotype was observed a handful of times. The chain couples TRBV9 to TRBJ1-1; D gene unclear. Trimming left V 2 bases short and J 10 bases short, with 9 bases between. CDR1 and CDR2 from the germline V gene are SGDLS and YYNGEE. The CDR3 contains 11 residues. DNA of the CDR3: TGTGCCAGCAGCGTTACCCAAATAGCTTTCTTT. Protein product: CASSVTQIAFF. The variable domain in full, with the rest retrieved from reference TRBV9 and TRBJ1-1, is DSGVTQTPKHLITATGQRVTLRCSPRSGDLSVYWYQQSLDQGLQFLIQYYNGEERAKGNILERFSAQQFPDLHSELNLSSLELGDSALYFCASSVTQIAFFGQGTRLTVV.

The gene calls are TRBV6-5 and TRBJ2-5; TRBD2 aligns across 9 bases. The CDR3 contains 15 residues. V shed 8 bases, J shed 5 bases, and the junction held 12 bases outside the gene matches. The germline V gene encodes CDR1 MNHEY and CDR2 SVGAGI. The CDR3 sequence: CASGSGAGGRETQYF. As DNA, the CDR3 is TGTGCCAGCGGATCGGGAGCGGGGGGAAGGGAGACCCAGTACTTC.

The chain is built from TRBV12-5 and TRBJ2-3, with D uncertain. CDR3 length equals 13 residues. V shed 1 base and J shed 6 bases, with 8 bases lying between them. Germline CDR1 reads LGHNT; CDR2 reads FRNRAP. This CDR3 reads CASGLETGDTQYF. CDR3 DNA: TGTGCTAGTGGTTTGGAAACCGGGGATACGCAGTATTTT.